This T cell receptor beta chain is from a study of T cells expressing NK-cell markers. As for the study in general: Investigators obtained TCR beta repertoires from sorted CD3+CD56+NKG2C+, CD3+CD56+NKG2C- and CD3+CD56-NKG2C+ T cells. Of eight sequenced donors, seven were HCMV-seropositive and one HCMV-seronegative.

TCRdb processed the 5' RACE reads again and assigns one entry to each CDR3 protein, with no DNA. Recorded here are approximately 440,000 distinct CDR3 sequences; the top ten clones represent approximately 1.4%. Germline-derived CDR1 and CDR2 are DFQATT and SNEGSKA (reference sequence). This CDR3 comprises 14 residues. Input material: blood T cells: a sorted CD56 or NKG2C T cell subset, CD4+ or CD8+ T cells, or bulk PBMC T cells (not recorded which). The source is a woman aged 45-65 years in good health. The rearrangement links TRBV20-1 to TRBJ1-6; the D call from TCRdb, TRBD1, cannot be confirmed without DNA. CDR3 loop: CSAHTLTGVSPLHF.